The 15 T cell receptor beta chains below come from one sample, sequenced in a study of T cell responses to AZD1222 COVID-19 vaccine. The protocol was immunoSEQ multiplex PCR, while the TCRdb copy is restricted to in-frame clones and leaves out a portion. The sample holds some 40,000 clones; 88% are singletons and the top ten take 26%. Sample: peripheral blood, taken 28 days after the second dose of the MenACWY control vaccine. Receptors originate from an adult who received the MenACWY meningococcal vaccine as a control.

The CDR3 loop is CASKKWGRRDEKLFF. The CDR3 DNA reads TGTGCCAGCAAAAAGTGGGGGAGAAGGGATGAAAAACTGTTTTTT. This chain uses TRBV5-4 with TRBJ1-4, with a tentative D call TRBD1 (5 bases). The CDR3 sequence is 15 residues long. V lost 6 bases to trimming and J lost 6 bases, with 18 bases between them. Germline V gene data show CDR1 as SGHNT and CDR2 as YYREEE (reference sequence).

In its sample, this clone was seen a few times. J is TRBJ1-5 and V is TRBV6-1; D gene unclear. Per the germline V gene, CDR1 is MNHNS and CDR2 is SASEGT. The CDR3 spans 16 residues. Trimming took 4 bases from V and 1 from J, leaving 14 bases between them. The CDR3 DNA sequence: TGTGCCAGCAGTGGACCGAAGGGCTGGAGCAATCAGCCCCAGCATTTT. Amino acid sequence: CASSGPKGWSNQPQHF.

The chain combines TRBV7-9 with TRBJ2-2; D not resolved. Trimming cost V 5 bases and J 2 bases, with 9 bases left between them. This CDR3 region has 14 residues. Germline CDR1 reads SEHNR; CDR2 reads FQNEAQ (reference sequence). The CDR3 loop reads CASSRKSNTGELFF. CDR3 bases: TGTGCCAGCAGCCGCAAGAGTAACACCGGGGAGCTGTTTTTT.

The chain uses TRBV27 and TRBJ2-7; TRBD1 or TRBD2 may be the D gene (6 bases each). CDR1 MNHEY and CDR2 SMNVEV come from the germline V gene (reference sequence). Trimming pared 3 bases from V and 1 base from J, leaving 13 bases between. The CDR3 contains 15 residues. CDR3 in DNA: TGTGCCAGCAGTTTTTTTAAGGGGGGTTCCTACGAGCAGTACTTC. It codes for CASSFFKGGSYEQYF.

This clone was found a few times. This rearrangement joins TRBV4-1 to TRBJ1-2, with no clear D. This CDR3 region has 13 residues. Germline loops: CDR1 MGHRA, CDR2 YSYEKL. Trimming stripped 0 bases from V and 8 bases from J, with 10 bases between. The CDR3 coding sequence is TGCGCCAGCAGCCAAGAAGCCGCACACGGCTACACCTTC. This sequence encodes CASSQEAAHGYTF.

This chain joins TRBV18 and TRBJ2-1; D may be TRBD2 (6 bases). The V gene's germline CDR1 is KGHSH and CDR2 LQKENI. Deletions cut 0 bases from V and 9 bases from J, with 6 bases between. This CDR3 has 12 residues. The CDR3 reads CASSPPGGEQFF. CDR3 in DNA: TGTGCCAGCTCACCACCGGGGGGTGAGCAGTTCTTC.

This rearrangement joins TRBV19 to TRBJ2-3; 11 bases map to TRBD2. Germline CDR1 reads LNHDA; CDR2 reads SQIVND (reference sequence). This CDR3 is 16 amino acids long. V dropped 5 bases and J dropped 3; count of bases not matched to a gene: 7. This CDR3 reads CASSATSGMTTDTQYF. The CDR3 DNA reads as TGTGCCAGTAGTGCGACTAGCGGGATGACAACAGATACGCAGTATTTT. The full variable domain, rest sourced from reference TRBV19 and TRBJ2-3, is DGGITQSPKYLFRKEGQNVTLSCEQNLNHDAMYWYRQDPGQGLRLIYYSQIVNDFQKGDIAEGYSVSREKKESFPLTVTSAQKNPTAFYLCASSATSGMTTDTQYFGPGTRLTVL.

J is TRBJ2-3 and V is TRBV5-1, with D perhaps assigned TRBD1 or TRBD2 (6 bases each). V lost 5 bases and J lost 4, with 17 bases in between. The CDR3 covers 15 residues. Germline values: CDR1 SGHRS, CDR2 YFSETQ. Here the CDR3 DNA reads TGCGCCAGCAGAAGCGGACGGGGGCGGCCAGATACGCAGTATTTT. Its translation: CASRSGRGRPDTQYF.

The genes are TRBV21-1 and TRBJ1-3. TRBV21-1 is classified as a pseudogene. The CDR3 has 15 amino acids. CDR3 in amino acids: CASSPVRDDGNTIYF. The CDR3, as DNA: TGTGCCAGCAGCCCTGTGCGGGACGATGGAAACACCATATATTTT.

CDR3 sequence: CASSPQGSGQKKQFF. The DNA for the CDR3 is TGTGCCAGCAGCCCCCAAGGGTCGGGACAAAAAAAGCAGTTCTTC. The rearrangement joins TRBV28 to TRBJ2-1; a possible D gene is TRBD1 (6 bases). CDR3 length: 15 amino acids. V was pared by 6 bases and J by 11 bases, with 23 bases between. CDR1 and CDR2 from the germline V gene are MDHEN and SYDVKM.

This clone was seen a handful of times. V gene TRBV3-1 (or the pseudogene TRBV3-2) combines with J gene TRBJ2-7, with D possibly being TRBD1 (5 bases). CDR1 and CDR2 (germline): LGHDT, YNNKEL (reference sequence). The CDR3 has 13 amino acids. V was shortened by 10 bases and J by 5 bases, with 18 bases between the two germline ends. The CDR3 here is CATSLGVFHEQYF. DNA of the CDR3: TGTGCCACTTCCTTAGGGGTTTTTCACGAGCAGTACTTC.

V gene TRBV20-1 combines with J gene TRBJ2-7; D could derive from TRBD1 or TRBD2 (5 bases each). Germline CDR1 and CDR2: DFQATT and SNEGSKA (reference sequence). Trimming left V 3 bases short and J 7 bases short, with 25 bases between. The CDR3 consists of 16 residues. The CDR3 nucleotides read TGCAGTGCTAGTGGACCCCCGGGGCCGCGATCTAGGGAGCAGTACTTC. It yields the protein CSASGPPGPRSREQYF.

The chain is built from TRBV28 and TRBJ1-3, with 7 bases aligning to TRBD1. The CDR3 length is 14 residues. With V trimmed by 4 bases and J by 4 bases, 4 bases remained unmatched. CDR1 and CDR2 (germline): MDHEN, SYDVKM. Written as DNA, the CDR3 is TGTGCCAGCAGTTCGACAGGGAGAGGAAACACCATATATTTT. Protein sequence: CASSSTGRGNTIYF.

This clone occurred once. The J gene is TRBJ1-1, the V gene TRBV5-4; 12 bases map to TRBD1. Germline V gene data show CDR1 as SGHNT and CDR2 as YYREEE (reference sequence). CDR3 length: 17 amino acids. V dropped 3 bases and J dropped 0; count of bases not matched to a gene: 6. Written as DNA, the CDR3 is TGTGCCAGCAGCTGGGGGGACAGGGGGCTCATGAACACTGAAGCTTTCTTT. It is translated as CASSWGDRGLMNTEAFF. Full variable domain (outside the CDR3, taken from reference TRBV5-4 and TRBJ1-1): ETGVTQSPTHLIKTRGQQVTLRCSSQSGHNTVSWYQQALGQGPQFIFQYYREEENGRGNFPPRFSGLQFPNYSSELNVNALELDDSALYLCASSWGDRGLMNTEAFFGQGTRLTVV.

This sequence joins TRBV2 and TRBJ2-2; perhaps TRBD1 as D (6 bases). This CDR3 has 14 residues. The V and J ends lost 7 bases and 0 bases respectively, with 9 bases between them. Germline assignment: CDR1 SNHLY and CDR2 FYNNEI. This CDR3 is CASTGQSNTGELFF. For the CDR3, the DNA is TGTGCCAGCACCGGACAGTCGAACACCGGGGAGCTGTTTTTT.